The 31 T cell receptor beta chains below were found in one sample sequenced in a study of blood T cell repertoires in COVID-19. TCRdb keeps only in-frame clones here, not all; method: immunoSEQ multiplex PCR. The sample has around 75,000 clones, under 85% seen once. Input material: peripheral blood. The receptor source for this set is a man aged 50-60 years with COVID-19, enrolled during active disease.

This clone was seen a single time. The V gene is TRBV10-3, the J gene TRBJ2-5; 12 bases align to TRBD2. The CDR3 has 17 residues. In germline, CDR1 is ENHRY, CDR2 SYGVKD. V shed 3 bases, J shed 2 bases, and the junction held 7 bases outside the gene matches. DNA of the CDR3: TGTGCCATCAGTGAATCACTAGCGGGGGGCTCACAAGAGACCCAGTACTTC. It encodes CAISESLAGGSQETQYF.

The rearrangement links TRBV3-1 (or the pseudogene TRBV3-2) to TRBJ2-2, with TRBD1 matching 9 bases. Germline CDR1 LGHDT, CDR2 YNNKEL (reference sequence). V was pared by 0 bases and J by 0 bases, with 5 bases of the junction left unmatched. The CDR3 is made up of 18 amino acids. The CDR3 DNA follows: TGTGCCAGCAGCCAAGACCCCCGGACAGGGGCGAACACCGGGGAGCTGTTTTTT. Translated, it gives CASSQDPRTGANTGELFF.

The V and J genes are TRBV7-8 and TRBJ1-5, with D possibly matching TRBD1 (6 bases). The CDR3 sequence is 16 residues long. CDR1 and CDR2 (germline): SGHVS, FQNEAQ. The V and J ends lost 5 bases and 3 bases respectively, with 17 bases between them. The CDR3: CASSGRWGGLNQPQHF. The CDR3 coding sequence is TGTGCCAGCAGCGGGAGGTGGGGGGGCCTCAATCAGCCCCAGCATTTT.

The chain uses TRBV5-4 and TRBJ2-3; 7 bases match TRBD2. CDR1 is SGHNT, CDR2 YYREEE, per germline (reference sequence). Unmatched junction bases numbered 10, after V lost 1 base and J lost 5 bases. CDR3 length: 16 amino acids. CDR3 DNA sequence: TGTGCCAGCAGCTTGCAAGCTGGGCGGGGGATAGATACGCAGTATTTT. It is translated as CASSLQAGRGIDTQYF.

This clone was seen only a few times. The V call is TRBV30, the J call TRBJ1-6; the D gene is possibly TRBD1 (5 bases). The CDR3 contains 14 residues. Trimming took 0 bases from V and 7 from J, leaving 10 bases between them. Germline CDR1 is GTSNPN and CDR2 is SVGIG (reference sequence). The CDR3 is CAWSVLEGNSPLHF. DNA for the CDR3: TGTGCCTGGAGTGTACTGGAGGGGAATTCACCCCTCCACTTT.

The rearrangement uses TRBV13 and TRBJ2-5, with TRBD1 as a possible D gene (6 bases). The germline gives CDR1 PRHDT, CDR2 FYEKMQ (reference sequence). The ends were cut back, 5 bases at V and 4 bases at J, with 14 bases in the middle. The CDR3 sequence is 14 residues long. The CDR3 loop reads CASSPSQGLETQYF. CDR3 in DNA: TGTGCCAGCAGCCCCTCCCAGGGGTTAGAGACCCAGTACTTC.

The chain couples TRBV21-1 to TRBJ1-5; the D call of TRBD1 is as the table states it, not checked on the DNA. TRBV21-1 is recorded as a pseudogene. This CDR3 has 15 residues. CDR3 in DNA: TGTGCCAGCAGCAAAGGAGACAGGGGTTATCAGCCCCAGCATTTT. Translation: CASSKGDRGYQPQHF.

V gene TRBV7-9 combines with J gene TRBJ1-2; perhaps TRBD1 as D (6 bases). Germline CDR1 SEHNR, CDR2 FQNEAQ (reference sequence). V gave up 3 bases and J gave up 8 bases, with 16 bases separating them. The CDR3 extends over 14 amino acids. CDR3 DNA: TGTGCCAGCAGCTTTGGGCAGGGGACGCGGGGCTACACCTTC. Its translation: CASSFGQGTRGYTF.

The rearrangement uses TRBV12-3 or TRBV12-4 and TRBJ1-1, with D tentatively TRBD1 (6 bases). Trimming left V 7 bases short and J 6 bases short, with 15 bases between. The CDR3 runs 13 residues. CDR3 DNA sequence: TGTGCCAGCAAAGGGGGATCCGGGCCTGAAGCTTTCTTT. Amino acid sequence: CASKGGSGPEAFF.

The rearrangement uses TRBV5-4 and TRBJ2-2; 7 bases are a match to TRBD2. V was pared by 7 bases and J by 1 base, with 13 bases of the junction left unmatched. CDR3 length: 17 amino acids. The V gene's germline CDR1 is SGHNT and CDR2 YYREEE (reference sequence). The CDR3 DNA reads TGTGCCAGCGGCCTCCGTACTAGCGCAATGAACACCGGGGAGCTGTTTTTT. It codes for CASGLRTSAMNTGELFF.

V and J are TRBV2 and TRBJ1-1, with 7 bases that match TRBD1. CDR3 length equals 13 residues. V lost 6 bases to trimming and J lost 4 bases; unmatched junction nucleotides: 5. The germline V gene has CDR1 SNHLY and CDR2 FYNNEI. CDR3 in DNA: TGTGCCAGCAGCCAAGACAGGGCCACTGAAGCTTTCTTT. This sequence encodes CASSQDRATEAFF.

There are a few counts of this clone. The V call is TRBV18, the J call TRBJ2-7, with TRBD1 matching 7 bases. This CDR3 contains 15 residues. The J segment lost 5 bases and the V segment lost 0 bases, leaving 7 bases of the junction unmatched. CDR1 and CDR2 (germline): KGHSH, LQKENI. The chain's CDR3 is CASSPPGGSPNEQYF. In nucleotides, the CDR3 is TGTGCCAGCTCACCACCAGGGGGCTCCCCCAACGAGCAGTACTTC.

This rearrangement joins TRBV2 to TRBJ2-2, with D perhaps matching TRBD2 (5 bases). V lost 6 bases and J lost 4, with 9 bases in between. The V gene's germline CDR1 is SNHLY and CDR2 FYNNEI. The CDR3 contains 13 residues. The CDR3 loop is CASRADGTGELFF. The CDR3, as DNA: TGTGCCAGCAGAGCGGACGGCACCGGGGAGCTGTTTTTT.

The rearrangement uses TRBV7-3 and TRBJ1-2; D perhaps matches TRBD1 (5 bases). Trimming shortened V by 6 bases and J by 3 bases, and 14 bases separated the two germline ends. The CDR3 is 14 residues long. CDR1 and CDR2 (germline): SGHTA, FQGTGA. The CDR3 region has the DNA TGTGCCAGCAGTCCCGGATCGGGGGACTATGGCTACACCTTC. This translates into CASSPGSGDYGYTF.

The rearrangement uses TRBV6-2 or TRBV6-3 and TRBJ2-7; D is unresolved. The ends were cut back, 5 bases at V and 3 bases at J, with 14 bases in the middle. Germline CDR1 MNHEY, CDR2 SVGEGT. The CDR3 is made up of 14 amino acids. In DNA form, the CDR3 reads TGTGCCAGCAGTGGCCAGGCCCTAAACTACGAGCAGTACTTC. Its protein is CASSGQALNYEQYF.

J is TRBJ2-7 and V is TRBV2; D unresolved. V was cut by 1 base and J by 6 bases, with 10 bases left in between. The CDR3 contains 13 residues. CDR1 and CDR2 (germline): SNHLY, FYNNEI. CDR3 DNA sequence: TGTGCCAGCAGTGAAGGGCCGTGGCCCGAGCAGTACTTC. Its protein is CASSEGPWPEQYF.

This chain joins TRBV15 and TRBJ1-4; D perhaps matches TRBD1 (5 bases). The CDR3 consists of 16 residues. Trimming shortened V by 1 base and J by 6 bases, and 15 bases separated the two germline ends. CDR1 LNHNV and CDR2 YYDKDF come from the germline V gene (reference sequence). This CDR3 is CATSRVGAAADEKLFF. The CDR3 region has the DNA TGTGCCACCAGCAGAGTAGGGGCGGCCGCAGATGAAAAACTGTTTTTT.

The rearrangement uses TRBV6-2 or TRBV6-3 and TRBJ2-5, with D perhaps TRBD2 (5 bases). The CDR3 covers 13 residues. The germline gives CDR1 MNHEY, CDR2 SVGEGT. The V gene lost 3 bases and the J gene lost 2 bases, with 7 bases spanning the gap. The CDR3 DNA is TGTGCCAGCAGTTATAGGGAGCAAGAGACCCAGTACTTC. This sequence encodes CASSYREQETQYF.

CDR3 DNA sequence: TGTGCCAGCAGTTCCGGGACAGGGAGAAACGAGCAGTACTTC. It yields the protein CASSSGTGRNEQYF. The rearrangement links TRBV6-5 to TRBJ2-7; 9 nucleotides line up with TRBD1. Germline CDR1 MNHEY, CDR2 SVGAGI. The trim removed 4 bases at V and 5 bases at J, leaving 6 bases unmatched. The CDR3 is made up of 14 amino acids.

This rearrangement joins TRBV27 to TRBJ2-7; possible D gene TRBD2, 5 bases. Germline CDR1 reads MNHEY; CDR2 reads SMNVEV (reference sequence). V was trimmed by 7 bases and J by 4 bases, leaving 20 bases between them. The CDR3 extends over 15 amino acids. The CDR3 DNA follows: TGTGCCAGCACCCTGAGGGTTGAGGGTATATACGAGCAGTACTTC. Translation: CASTLRVEGIYEQYF.

This clone was seen once. The V and J genes are TRBV28 and TRBJ1-5; D uncertain. Trimming pared 3 bases from V and 2 bases from J, leaving 5 bases between. Germline-derived CDR1 and CDR2 are MDHEN and SYDVKM. CDR3 length: 13 amino acids. Here the CDR3 reads CASSFFGNQPQHF. The CDR3, as DNA: TGTGCCAGCAGTTTCTTCGGCAATCAGCCCCAGCATTTT.

The rearrangement uses TRBV19 and TRBJ1-1; possible D gene TRBD1, 6 bases. The CDR3 extends over 15 amino acids. Trimming shortened V by 7 bases and J by 3 bases, and 18 bases separated the two germline ends. CDR1 and CDR2 from the germline V gene are LNHDA and SQIVND (reference sequence). CDR3 nucleotides: TGTGCCAGTACCCCGACAGGCCGAGGGTACACTGAAGCTTTCTTT. Translated: CASTPTGRGYTEAFF.

CDR3 residues: CASSLGYRDWTGAHTEAFF. The CDR3 nucleotides read TGTGCCAGCAGCTTAGGCTACAGGGATTGGACAGGGGCACACACTGAAGCTTTCTTT. The chain combines TRBV7-9 with TRBJ1-1; 9 nucleotides line up with TRBD1. V gave up 1 base and J gave up 3 bases; unmatched junction bases: 15. The length of the CDR3 is 19 residues. CDR1 and CDR2 from the germline V gene are SEHNR and FQNEAQ (reference sequence).

CDR3 nucleotides: TGTGCCAGCGGATCGACAGTTAACTATGGCTACACCTTC. Amino acid sequence: CASGSTVNYGYTF. V usage is TRBV13 and J usage is TRBJ1-2; D is perhaps TRBD1 (5 bases). Germline V gene lookup returns CDR1 PRHDT and CDR2 FYEKMQ (reference sequence). The germline V and J ends were trimmed by 8 bases and 1 base, with 11 bases remaining between them. This CDR3 has 13 amino acids. Drawing the rest from reference TRBV13 and TRBJ1-2, the complete variable domain is AAGVIQSPRHLIKEKRETATLKCYPIPRHDTVYWYQQGPGQDPQFLISFYEKMQSDKGSIPDRFSAQQFSDYHSELNMSSLELGDSALYFCASGSTVNYGYTFGSGTRLTVV.

The rearrangement joins TRBV7-3 to TRBJ2-2, with 9 bases identical to TRBD1. The V gene's germline CDR1 is SGHTA and CDR2 FQGTGA. This CDR3 contains 16 residues. V was clipped by 2 bases and J by 6 bases; unmatched bases: 7. CDR3 in amino acids: CASSLGSRTGAGELFF. The CDR3, as DNA: TGTGCCAGCAGCTTAGGGTCTAGGACAGGGGCCGGGGAGCTGTTTTTT.

The chain uses TRBV7-9 and TRBJ2-1; D unresolved. The V end lost 3 bases, the J end lost 12 bases, and 12 bases lay between the germline ends. Germline CDR1 reads SEHNR; CDR2 reads FQNEAQ (reference sequence). The length of the CDR3 is 12 residues. CDR3 residues: CASSFDSPGQFF. In DNA, the CDR3 is TGTGCCAGCAGCTTCGACTCCCCCGGGCAGTTCTTC.

V gene TRBV27 combines with J gene TRBJ2-1, with D tentatively TRBD1 (6 bases). CDR3 size: 16 residues. Germline loops: CDR1 MNHEY, CDR2 SMNVEV (reference sequence). The V and J ends lost 0 bases and 1 base respectively, with 10 bases between them. The CDR3 protein is CASSLSAGTSYNEQFF. The CDR3 DNA sequence: TGTGCCAGCAGTTTATCGGCAGGGACATCCTACAATGAGCAGTTCTTC.

This chain links TRBV9 with TRBJ1-6; 9 nucleotides line up with TRBD1. The ends lost 3 bases at V and 7 bases at J; junction bases unmatched: 11. CDR1 is SGDLS, CDR2 YYNGEE, per germline. The CDR3 runs to 17 residues. The CDR3, as DNA: TGTGCCAGCAGCGGGGCGGGGACAGGGAGTCGCAATTCACCCCTCCACTTT. Translation gives CASSGAGTGSRNSPLHF.

This chain links TRBV29-1 with TRBJ2-2, with 7 bases identical to TRBD1. The trim removed 4 bases at V and 4 bases at J, leaving 3 bases unmatched. Germline values: CDR1 SQVTM, CDR2 ANQGSEA. The CDR3 extends over 13 amino acids. The CDR3 spells CSVGQGVTGELFF. The CDR3 DNA reads TGCAGCGTTGGGCAGGGGGTCACCGGGGAGCTGTTTTTT.

This chain connects TRBV19 to TRBJ2-3, with 8 positions matching TRBD2. Per germline, CDR1 LNHDA and CDR2 SQIVND (reference sequence). The CDR3 runs 16 residues. V trimming: 3 bases; J trimming: 2 bases; junction bases outside the gene matches: 7. The CDR3 reads CASSIPLAGLTDTQYF. Written as DNA, the CDR3 is TGTGCCAGTAGTATTCCCTTAGCGGGACTCACAGATACGCAGTATTTT.

The gene calls are TRBV5-4 and TRBJ2-3; D is uncertain. Germline CDR1 SGHNT, CDR2 YYREEE (reference sequence). There are 12 residues in the CDR3. The V gene lost 0 bases and the J gene lost 5 bases, with 4 bases spanning the gap. The CDR3 loop reads CASSLVVDTQYF. In DNA, the CDR3 is TGTGCCAGCAGCTTGGTAGTAGATACGCAGTATTTT.